The present T cell receptor beta chain was sequenced within a study of human T cells and chemical hapten exposure. Background on the study: Per-sample TCR yield variability stemmed mainly from small pooled library volume differences.

With 1 base removed from V and 2 bases from J, the gap between germline ends came to 19 bases. From germline, CDR1 is SGHRS and CDR2 YFSETQ. The CDR3 has 18 residues. Via MiXCR, TCRdb re-called the RACE reads, giving one row per CDR3 protein. The table includes over 75,000 distinct CDR3 sequences, roughly 7.2% detected once. Specified time point: patch test 1, 2 weeks after DPC sensitization. As to treatment: therapeutic diphenylcyclopropenone sensitization with weekly scalp DPC. The chain combines TRBV5-1 with TRBJ1-5; no reliable D call. This specimen consisted of whole blood, obtained in connection with sensitization to the hapten diphenylcyclopropenone (DPC). The sequence was collected from a woman between 25 and 40 years old with alopecia areata. Some clones in this sample may be carry-over from other donors' samples. As DNA, the CDR3 is TGCGCCAGCAGCTTGTTGGTTCGATTTCTAAAGGGCAATCAGCCCCAGCATTTT. It translates to CASSLLVRFLKGNQPQHF. The variable domain in full, completed from reference TRBV5-1 and TRBJ1-5, reads KAGVTQTPRYLIKTRGQQVTLSCSPISGHRSVSWYQQTPGQGLQFLFEYFSETQRNKGNFPGRFSGRQFSNSRSEMNVSTLELGDSALYLCASSLLVRFLKGNQPQHFGDGTRLSIL.